This T cell receptor beta chain was identified in a study of blood T cell repertoires in COVID-19. Assay used: immunoSEQ multiplex PCR; TCRdb lists only in-frame clones, some missing. The sample yields approximately 210,000 clones, approximately 81% seen once. Losses at the gene ends were 6 bases for V and 2 bases for J; bases not matched to a gene: 4. The CDR3 runs to 14 residues. The V gene's germline CDR1 is ENHRY and CDR2 SYGVKD. In its sample, this clone was seen a few times. Sample: PBMCs or T cells enriched from blood (not recorded which). The chain has TRBV10-3 and TRBJ1-5; 7 bases are shared with TRBD1. The TCR originated in a woman between 45 and 65 years old with acute COVID-19. As DNA, the CDR3 is TGTGCCATCAGGAATGGACAGGGCAATCAGCCCCAGCATTTT. Translated, it gives CAIRNGQGNQPQHF.